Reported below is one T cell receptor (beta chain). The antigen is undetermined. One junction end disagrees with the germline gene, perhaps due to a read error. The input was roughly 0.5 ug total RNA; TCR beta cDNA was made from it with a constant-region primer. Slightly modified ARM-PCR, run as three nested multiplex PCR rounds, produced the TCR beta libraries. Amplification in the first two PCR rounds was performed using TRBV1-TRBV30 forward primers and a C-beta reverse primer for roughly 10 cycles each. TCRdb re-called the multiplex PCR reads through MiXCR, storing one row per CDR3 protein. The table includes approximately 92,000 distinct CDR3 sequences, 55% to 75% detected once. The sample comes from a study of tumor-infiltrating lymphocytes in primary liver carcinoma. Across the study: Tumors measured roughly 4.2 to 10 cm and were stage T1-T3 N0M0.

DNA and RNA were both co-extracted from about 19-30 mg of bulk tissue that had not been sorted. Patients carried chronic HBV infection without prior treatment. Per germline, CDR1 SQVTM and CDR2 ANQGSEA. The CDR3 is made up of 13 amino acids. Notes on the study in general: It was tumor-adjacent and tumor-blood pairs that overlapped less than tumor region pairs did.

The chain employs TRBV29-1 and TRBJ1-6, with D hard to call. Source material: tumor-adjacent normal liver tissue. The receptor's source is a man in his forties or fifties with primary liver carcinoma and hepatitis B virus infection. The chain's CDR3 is CGVSAGNNSLLHF. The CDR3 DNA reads TGCGGCGTCTCGGCAGGAAATAATTCACTCCTCCACTTT.